What follows are 17 T cell receptor beta chains derived from one specimen sequenced in a study of Tregs in tolerant kidney transplant recipients. Related graft donors supplied nonmyeloablative bone marrow transplants, and mixed chimerism was transient. Only in-frame clones appear in the TCRdb table, and some are missing; sequencing was by immunoSEQ multiplex PCR. The sample holds 20,000 to 25,000 clones, about 85% seen once. The sample consisted of CD8+ T cells from blood (PBMCs), taken 6 months after the transplant. The receptors derive from a human patient who received a combined kidney and bone marrow transplant. A share of the T cells may be of graft donor origin.

V usage is TRBV5-5 and J usage is TRBJ1-1; possible D gene TRBD1, 5 bases. With 2 bases removed from V and 4 bases from J, the gap between germline ends came to 21 bases. This CDR3 contains 17 residues. Germline values: CDR1 SGHKS, CDR2 YYEKEE (reference sequence). CDR3 coding DNA: TGTGCCAGCAGCTTAGAGTGGGGGGGGGAAGCTAGCACTGAAGCTTTCTTT. Its protein is CASSLEWGGEASTEAFF.

This sequence joins TRBV15 and TRBJ2-7, with D possibly TRBD2 on 5 matching bases. This CDR3 spans 16 amino acids. The V end lost 0 bases, the J end lost 6 bases, and 18 bases lay between the germline ends. Germline CDR1 reads LNHNV; CDR2 reads YYDKDF (reference sequence). The CDR3, as DNA: TGTGCCACCAGCAGAGATTGGGGTATGAGGGCGGGCGAGCAGTACTTC. Its translation: CATSRDWGMRAGEQYF. The whole variable domain, remainder taken from reference TRBV15 and TRBJ2-7, is DAMVIQNPRYQVTQFGKPVTLSCSQTLNHNVMYWYQQKSSQAPKLLFHYYDKDFNNEADTPDNFQSRRPNTSFCFLDIRSPGLGDTAMYLCATSRDWGMRAGEQYFGPGTRLTVT.

V and J are TRBV27 and TRBJ2-7; D call uncertain. CDR3 size: 13 residues. Looked up from germline, CDR1 is MNHEY and CDR2 is SMNVEV (reference sequence). The ends were cut back, 2 bases at V and 0 bases at J, with 5 bases in the middle. Here the CDR3 reads CASSLGISYEQYF. The CDR3 DNA is TGTGCCAGCAGTTTAGGCATCTCCTACGAGCAGTACTTC.

The rearrangement links TRBV6-5 to TRBJ1-1; D perhaps matches TRBD1 (6 bases). CDR1 and CDR2 (germline): MNHEY, SVGAGI. V dropped 7 bases and J dropped 4 bases, with 10 bases sitting between them. The CDR3 contains 12 residues. The CDR3 reads CASTLGGTEAFF. For the CDR3, the DNA is TGTGCCAGCACCTTAGGGGGCACTGAAGCTTTCTTT.

With respect to this clone: This sample includes further DNA sequences coding for the same CDR3. This rearrangement joins TRBV19 to TRBJ1-6; 7 bases fit TRBD1. CDR1 LNHDA and CDR2 SQIVND come from the germline V gene (reference sequence). The CDR3 is made up of 17 amino acids. Germline trimming cut 5 bases from V and 0 bases from J; bases unmatched to any gene: 7. The CDR3 region is CASSRYQGVSYNSPLHF. CDR3 bases: TGTGCCAGTAGTCGGTACCAGGGGGTCTCCTATAATTCACCCCTCCACTTT.

The V call is TRBV19, the J call TRBJ1-5; possible D gene TRBD1, 5 bases. CDR3 size: 14 residues. Germline CDR1 and CDR2: LNHDA and SQIVND (reference sequence). V shed 2 bases and J shed 7 bases, with 12 bases lying between them. As DNA, the CDR3 is TGTGCCAGTAGTATACGCCAGGGTTGGCAGCCCCAGCATTTT. This gives the protein CASSIRQGWQPQHF.

This clone was recorded a few times. This chain connects TRBV12-5 to TRBJ2-7; 9 nucleotides agree with TRBD2. The junction had 10 bases not matched to a gene; V was cut back by 4 bases and J by 3 bases. CDR3 length: 16 residues. Germline V gives CDR1 LGHNT, CDR2 FRNRAP. The CDR3 loop is CASGSDLSGRIYEQYF. As DNA, the CDR3 is TGTGCTAGTGGTTCGGACCTTAGCGGGAGAATCTACGAGCAGTACTTC.

In its sample, this clone was seen a few times. The CDR3 here is CASSISPNTEAFF. Written as DNA, the CDR3 is TGTGCCAGTAGTATTAGTCCTAACACTGAAGCTTTCTTT. The J gene is TRBJ1-1, the V gene TRBV19; D unclear. Trimming cost V 3 bases and J 2 bases, with 7 bases left between them. The CDR3 is made up of 13 amino acids. Looked up from germline, CDR1 is LNHDA and CDR2 is SQIVND (reference sequence).

The chain uses TRBV9 and TRBJ2-5, with D perhaps matching TRBD2 (6 bases). CDR3 length: 14 residues. Germline V CDR1 and CDR2: SGDLS, YYNGEE. V was trimmed by 6 bases and J by 2 bases, leaving 14 bases between them. In nucleotides, the CDR3 is TGTGCCAGCACCCGGGGTAGCGGACAAGAGACCCAGTACTTC. It translates to CASTRGSGQETQYF.

The rearrangement uses TRBV23-1 and TRBJ1-3; no firm D call. TRBV23-1 is flagged as an ORF with uncertain function. This CDR3 contains 16 residues. The ends were cut back, 3 bases at V and 1 base at J, with 13 bases in the middle. The CDR3 is CASSHPRLGSGNTIYF. In DNA, the CDR3 is TGCGCCAGCAGTCATCCGCGACTAGGGTCTGGAAACACCATATATTTT.

The chain recombines TRBV19 with TRBJ2-1; TRBD2 aligns across 9 bases. This CDR3 has 16 amino acids. Germline V CDR1 and CDR2: LNHDA, SQIVND (reference sequence). Trimming took 3 bases from V and 6 from J; bases not matched to a gene: 9. CDR3 in amino acids: CASSIPTSGLSNEQFF. The DNA for the CDR3 is TGTGCCAGTAGTATTCCGACTAGCGGATTAAGCAATGAGCAGTTCTTC.

The V gene is TRBV11-2, the J gene TRBJ2-3; 11 bases agree with TRBD2. Germline V gene sequence: CDR1 SGHAT, CDR2 FQNNGV. The CDR3 has 17 amino acids. V lost 5 bases to trimming and J lost 0 bases; unmatched junction nucleotides: 7. In nucleotides, the CDR3 is TGTGCCAGCAGCACCCCGCTAGCGGGGGGCAGCACAGATACGCAGTATTTT. It yields the protein CASSTPLAGGSTDTQYF.

This chain links TRBV11-3 with TRBJ2-5; weak D call: TRBD2 (5 bases). V lost 2 bases and J lost 5, with 15 bases in between. The germline V gene has CDR1 SGHNT and CDR2 YENEEA. CDR3 length: 15 amino acids. The chain's CDR3 is CASSLSVSTGETQYF. The CDR3, as DNA: TGTGCCAGCAGCTTAAGTGTCAGCACGGGGGAGACCCAGTACTTC.

This sequence joins TRBV4-2 and TRBJ2-5; D is ambiguous. The V end was cut by 1 base, the J end by 2 bases, with 5 bases between. Germline-derived CDR1 and CDR2 are LGHNA and YNFKEQ. The CDR3 is made up of 13 amino acids. The CDR3 loop is CASSQVLQETQYF. The CDR3 coding sequence is TGTGCCAGCAGCCAAGTACTACAAGAGACCCAGTACTTC.

As for this clone: At one of its ends the junction is not consistent with the germline gene, which may arise from a read error. This sample includes further DNA sequences coding for the same CDR3. CDR3 sequence reads: CASSETGINSPLHF. The CDR3 DNA reads as TGTGCCAGCAGCGAGACAGGGATTAATTCCCCCCTCCACTTT. V and J are TRBV9 and TRBJ1-6, with 7 bases aligning to TRBD1. This CDR3 comprises 14 residues. Germline CDR1 reads SGDLS; CDR2 reads YYNGEE.

The rearrangement joins TRBV10-3 to TRBJ1-1, with D perhaps matching TRBD1 (6 bases). Germline values: CDR1 ENHRY, CDR2 SYGVKD. Trimming removed 0 bases from V and 0 bases from J, with 11 bases in between. The CDR3 covers 16 residues. CDR3 residues: CAISESSTGLNTEAFF. For the CDR3, the DNA is TGTGCCATCAGTGAGTCTTCGACAGGATTGAACACTGAAGCTTTCTTT.

The J gene is TRBJ1-1, the V gene TRBV11-2; D is uncertain. In germline, CDR1 is SGHAT, CDR2 FQNNGV. CDR3 length equals 12 residues. The V end lost 4 bases, the J end lost 3 bases, and 6 bases lay between the germline ends. Written as DNA, the CDR3 is TGTGCCAGCAGCTCGGGATACACTGAAGCTTTCTTT. This codes for CASSSGYTEAFF.